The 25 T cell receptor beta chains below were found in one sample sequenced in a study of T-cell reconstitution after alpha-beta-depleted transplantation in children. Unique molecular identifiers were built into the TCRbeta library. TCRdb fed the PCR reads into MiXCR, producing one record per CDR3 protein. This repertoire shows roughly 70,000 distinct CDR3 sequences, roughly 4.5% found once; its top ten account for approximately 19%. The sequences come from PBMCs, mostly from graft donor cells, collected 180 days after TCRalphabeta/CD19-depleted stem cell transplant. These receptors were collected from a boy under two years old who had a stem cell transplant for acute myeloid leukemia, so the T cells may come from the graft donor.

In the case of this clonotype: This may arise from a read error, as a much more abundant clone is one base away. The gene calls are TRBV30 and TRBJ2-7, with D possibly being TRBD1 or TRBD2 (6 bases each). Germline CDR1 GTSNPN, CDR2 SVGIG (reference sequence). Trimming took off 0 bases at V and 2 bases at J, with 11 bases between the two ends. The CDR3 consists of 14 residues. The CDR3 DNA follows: TGTGCCTGGAGTGTACAGGGACTGACCTACGAGCAGTACTTC. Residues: CAWSVQGLTYEQYF.

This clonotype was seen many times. For the CDR3, the DNA is TGCAGTGCTAGGGGATACAGGGACTCGTACACCGGGGAGCTGTTTTTT. Protein sequence: CSARGYRDSYTGELFF. The chain uses TRBV20-1 and TRBJ2-2; D is possibly TRBD1 or TRBD2 (6 bases each). V dropped 3 bases and J dropped 3 bases, with 17 bases sitting between them. This CDR3 is built from 16 residues. The germline gives CDR1 DFQATT, CDR2 SNEGSKA (reference sequence).

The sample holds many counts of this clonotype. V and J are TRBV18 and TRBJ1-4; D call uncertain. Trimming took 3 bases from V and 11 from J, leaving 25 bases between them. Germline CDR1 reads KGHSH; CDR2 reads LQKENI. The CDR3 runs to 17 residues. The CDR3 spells CASSPLIGGGTPEKLFF. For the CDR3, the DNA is TGTGCCAGCTCACCCCTGATTGGTGGAGGAACCCCGGAGAAACTGTTTTTT. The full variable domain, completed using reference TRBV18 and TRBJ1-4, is NAGVMQNPRHLVRRRGQEARLRCSPMKGHSHVYWYRQLPEEGLKFMVYLQKENIIDESGMPKERFSAEFPKEGPSILRIQQVVRGDSAAYFCASSPLIGGGTPEKLFFGSGTQLSVL.

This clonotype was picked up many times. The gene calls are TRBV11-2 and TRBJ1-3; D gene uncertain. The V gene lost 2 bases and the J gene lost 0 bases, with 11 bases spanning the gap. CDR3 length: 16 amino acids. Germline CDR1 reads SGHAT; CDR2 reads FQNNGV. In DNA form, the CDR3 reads TGTGCCAGCAGCTTAACACGGTCAGGCTCTGGAAACACCATATATTTT. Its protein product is CASSLTRSGSGNTIYF.

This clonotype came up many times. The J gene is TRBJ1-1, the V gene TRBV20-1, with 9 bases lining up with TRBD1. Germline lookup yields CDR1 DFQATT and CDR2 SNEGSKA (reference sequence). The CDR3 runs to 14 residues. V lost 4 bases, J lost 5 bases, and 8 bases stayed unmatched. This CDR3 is CSATSLQGATEAFF. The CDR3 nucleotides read TGCAGTGCTACAAGTCTACAGGGGGCAACTGAAGCTTTCTTT.

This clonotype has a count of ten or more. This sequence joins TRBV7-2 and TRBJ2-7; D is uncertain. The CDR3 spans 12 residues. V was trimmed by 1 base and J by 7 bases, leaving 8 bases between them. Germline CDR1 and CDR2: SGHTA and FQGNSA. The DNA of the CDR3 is TGTGCCAGCAGCTTAGTATTCTGGGAGCAGTACTTC. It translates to CASSLVFWEQYF.

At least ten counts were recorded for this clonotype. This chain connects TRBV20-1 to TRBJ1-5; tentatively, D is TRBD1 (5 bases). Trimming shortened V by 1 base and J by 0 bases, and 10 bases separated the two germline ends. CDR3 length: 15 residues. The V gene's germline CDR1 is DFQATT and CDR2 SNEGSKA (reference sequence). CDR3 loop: CSARVGGYSNQPQHF. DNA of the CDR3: TGCAGTGCTAGAGTGGGGGGATATAGCAATCAGCCCCAGCATTTT.

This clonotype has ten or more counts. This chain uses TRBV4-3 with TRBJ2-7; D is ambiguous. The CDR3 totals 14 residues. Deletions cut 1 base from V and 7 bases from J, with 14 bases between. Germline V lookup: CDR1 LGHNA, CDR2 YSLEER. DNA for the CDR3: TGCGCCAGCAGCCAAGGAGGAGAAGGGTGGGAGCAGTACTTC. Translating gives CASSQGGEGWEQYF.

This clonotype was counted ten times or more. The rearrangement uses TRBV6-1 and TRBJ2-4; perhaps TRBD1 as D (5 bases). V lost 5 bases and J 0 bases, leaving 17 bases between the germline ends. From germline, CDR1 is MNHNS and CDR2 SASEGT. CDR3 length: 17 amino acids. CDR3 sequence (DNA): TGTGCCAGCAGTAAGGCCCCCGACAGTTTAGCCAAAAACATTCAGTACTTC. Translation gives CASSKAPDSLAKNIQYF.

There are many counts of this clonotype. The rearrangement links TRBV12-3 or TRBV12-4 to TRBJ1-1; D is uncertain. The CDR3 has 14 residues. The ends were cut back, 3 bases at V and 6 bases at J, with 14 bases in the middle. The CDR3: CASSFRTQKSEAFF. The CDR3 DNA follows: TGTGCCAGCAGTTTCAGGACCCAGAAGTCTGAAGCTTTCTTT.

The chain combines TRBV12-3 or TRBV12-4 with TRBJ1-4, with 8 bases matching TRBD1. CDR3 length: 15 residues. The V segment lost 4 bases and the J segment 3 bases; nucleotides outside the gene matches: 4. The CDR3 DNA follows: TGTGCCAGCAGTTCGACAGGGGATGCTAATGAAAAACTGTTTTTT. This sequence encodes CASSSTGDANEKLFF.

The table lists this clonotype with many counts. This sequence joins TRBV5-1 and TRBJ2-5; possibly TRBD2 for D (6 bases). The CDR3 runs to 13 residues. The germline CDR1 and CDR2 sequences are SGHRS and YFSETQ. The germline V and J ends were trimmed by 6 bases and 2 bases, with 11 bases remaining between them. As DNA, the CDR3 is TGCGCCAGCATGGCGGGGTGGCAAGAGACCCAGTACTTC. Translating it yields CASMAGWQETQYF.

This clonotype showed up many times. CDR3 residues: CSASLQVNEKLFF. The CDR3 DNA is TGCAGTGCTAGTTTGCAGGTTAATGAAAAACTGTTTTTT. V gene TRBV20-1 combines with J gene TRBJ1-4, with unresolved D. The CDR3 has 13 amino acids. V was pared by 3 bases and J by 4 bases, with 9 bases between. The germline V gene has CDR1 DFQATT and CDR2 SNEGSKA (reference sequence).

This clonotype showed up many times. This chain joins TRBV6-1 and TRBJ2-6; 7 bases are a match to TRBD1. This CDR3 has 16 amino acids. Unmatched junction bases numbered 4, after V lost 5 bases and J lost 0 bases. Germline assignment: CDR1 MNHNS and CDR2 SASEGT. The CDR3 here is CASSPGQLSGANVLTF. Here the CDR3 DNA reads TGTGCCAGCAGTCCGGGACAGCTCTCTGGGGCCAACGTCCTGACTTTC.

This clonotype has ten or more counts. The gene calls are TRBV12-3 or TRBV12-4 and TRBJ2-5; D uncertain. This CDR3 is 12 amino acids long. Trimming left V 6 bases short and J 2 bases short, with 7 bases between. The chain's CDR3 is CASRPQQETQYF. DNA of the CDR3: TGTGCCAGCAGGCCACAGCAAGAGACCCAGTACTTC.

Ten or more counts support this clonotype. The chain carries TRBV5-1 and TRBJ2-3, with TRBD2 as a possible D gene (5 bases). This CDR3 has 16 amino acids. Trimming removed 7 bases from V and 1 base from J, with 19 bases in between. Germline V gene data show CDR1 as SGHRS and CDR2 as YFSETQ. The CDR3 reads CASSPPSLARTDTQYF. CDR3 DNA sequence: TGCGCCAGCTCACCTCCGTCCCTAGCTCGCACAGATACGCAGTATTTT.

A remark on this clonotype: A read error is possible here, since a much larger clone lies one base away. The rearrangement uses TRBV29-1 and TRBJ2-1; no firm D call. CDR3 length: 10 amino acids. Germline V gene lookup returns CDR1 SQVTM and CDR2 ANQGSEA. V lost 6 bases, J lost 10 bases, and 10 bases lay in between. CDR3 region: CSVAGVEQFF. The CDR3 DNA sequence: TGCAGCGTCGCCGGAGTCGAGCAGTTCTTC.

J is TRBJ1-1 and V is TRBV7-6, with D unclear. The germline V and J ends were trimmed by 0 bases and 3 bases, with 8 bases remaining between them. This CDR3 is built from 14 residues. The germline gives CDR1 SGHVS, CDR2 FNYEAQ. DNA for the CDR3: TGTGCCAGCAGCTTAGCAGGGAGTCACACTGAAGCTTTCTTT. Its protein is CASSLAGSHTEAFF.

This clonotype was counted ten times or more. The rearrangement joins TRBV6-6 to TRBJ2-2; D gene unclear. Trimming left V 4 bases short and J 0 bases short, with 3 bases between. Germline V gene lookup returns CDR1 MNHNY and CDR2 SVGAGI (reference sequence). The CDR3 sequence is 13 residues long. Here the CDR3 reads CASSFTNTGELFF. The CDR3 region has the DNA TGTGCCAGCAGTTTCACGAACACCGGGGAGCTGTTTTTT.

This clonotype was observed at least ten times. The CDR3 loop reads CASSHRGQLETQYF. CDR3 bases: TGCGCCAGCAGCCACCGGGGACAATTGGAGACCCAGTACTTC. The chain joins TRBV4-3 to TRBJ2-5, with TRBD1 as a possible D gene (6 bases). With 3 bases removed from V and 5 bases from J, the gap between germline ends came to 13 bases. The CDR3 length is 14 residues. Germline V gene data show CDR1 as LGHNA and CDR2 as YSLEER.

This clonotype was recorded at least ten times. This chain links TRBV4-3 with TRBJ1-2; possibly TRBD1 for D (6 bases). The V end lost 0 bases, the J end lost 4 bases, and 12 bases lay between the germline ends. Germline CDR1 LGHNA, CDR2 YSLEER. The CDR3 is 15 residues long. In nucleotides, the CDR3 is TGCGCCAGCAGCCAAGATTCGGGGGGCTCCTATGGCTACACCTTC. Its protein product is CASSQDSGGSYGYTF.

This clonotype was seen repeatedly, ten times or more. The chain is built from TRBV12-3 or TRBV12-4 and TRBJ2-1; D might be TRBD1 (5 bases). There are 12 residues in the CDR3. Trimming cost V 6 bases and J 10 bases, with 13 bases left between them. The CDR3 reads CASRWQGQEQFF. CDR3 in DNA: TGTGCCAGCAGATGGCAGGGTCAGGAGCAGTTCTTC.

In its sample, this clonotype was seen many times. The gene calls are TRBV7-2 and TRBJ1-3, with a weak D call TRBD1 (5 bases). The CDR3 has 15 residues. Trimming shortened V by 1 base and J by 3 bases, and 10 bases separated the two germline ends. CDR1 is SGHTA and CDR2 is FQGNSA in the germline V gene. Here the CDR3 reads CASSLDPGLGNTIYF. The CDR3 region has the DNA TGTGCCAGCAGCTTAGACCCGGGACTTGGAAACACCATATATTTT.

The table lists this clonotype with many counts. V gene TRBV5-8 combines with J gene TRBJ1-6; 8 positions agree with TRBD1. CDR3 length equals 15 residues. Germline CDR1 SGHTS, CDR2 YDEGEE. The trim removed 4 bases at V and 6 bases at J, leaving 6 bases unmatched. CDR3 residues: CASSSTGGSNSPLHF. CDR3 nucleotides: TGTGCCAGCAGCAGCACAGGGGGAAGTAATTCACCCCTCCACTTT.

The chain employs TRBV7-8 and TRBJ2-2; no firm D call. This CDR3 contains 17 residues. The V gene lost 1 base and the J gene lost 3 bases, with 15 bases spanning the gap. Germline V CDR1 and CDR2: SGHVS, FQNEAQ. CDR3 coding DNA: TGTGCCAGCAGCTTAGTAGGTCCAGCCTCCTACACCGGGGAGCTGTTTTTT. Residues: CASSLVGPASYTGELFF.